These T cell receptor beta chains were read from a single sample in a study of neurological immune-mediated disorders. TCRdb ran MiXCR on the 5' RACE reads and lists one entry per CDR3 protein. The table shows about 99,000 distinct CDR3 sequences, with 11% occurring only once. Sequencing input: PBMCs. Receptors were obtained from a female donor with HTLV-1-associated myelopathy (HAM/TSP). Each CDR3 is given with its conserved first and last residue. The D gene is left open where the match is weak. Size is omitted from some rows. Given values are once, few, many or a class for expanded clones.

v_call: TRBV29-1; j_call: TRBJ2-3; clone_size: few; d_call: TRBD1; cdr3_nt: TGCAGCGTTGGCGGACAGGGGGGCACAGATACGCAGTATTTT; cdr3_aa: CSVGGQGGTDTQYF
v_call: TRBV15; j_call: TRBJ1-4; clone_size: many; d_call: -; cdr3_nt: TGTGCCACCAGCAGAGATACGGCTAATGAAAAACTGTTTTTT; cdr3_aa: CATSRDTANEKLFF
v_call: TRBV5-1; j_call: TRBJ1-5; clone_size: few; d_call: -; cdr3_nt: TGCGCCAGCAGCTTGGACCACGGGGATCAGCCCCAGCATTTT; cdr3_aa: CASSLDHGDQPQHF
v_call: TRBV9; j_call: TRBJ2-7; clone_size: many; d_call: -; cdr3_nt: TGTGCCAGCAGCGTAGGCGGGGCAAGCTCCTACGAGCAGTACTTC; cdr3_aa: CASSVGGASSYEQYF
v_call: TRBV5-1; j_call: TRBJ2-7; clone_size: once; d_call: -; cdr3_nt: TGCGCCAGCTCGAGAGAGACAAAATTTATCGAGCAGTACTTC; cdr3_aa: CASSRETKFIEQYF
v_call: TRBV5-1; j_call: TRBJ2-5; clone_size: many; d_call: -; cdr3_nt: TGCGCCAGCAGCTTGGAAGGAGGCGAGACCCAGTACTTC; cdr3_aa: CASSLEGGETQYF
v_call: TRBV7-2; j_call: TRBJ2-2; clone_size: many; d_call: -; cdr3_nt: TGTGCCAGCAGCTTAAATGCGCGGGGGAACACCGGGGAGCTGTTTTTT; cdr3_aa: CASSLNARGNTGELFF
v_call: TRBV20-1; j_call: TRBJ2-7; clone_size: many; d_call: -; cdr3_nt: TGCAGTGCTAGAGACGGGGGGCAGACCTACGAGCAGTACTTC; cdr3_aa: CSARDGGQTYEQYF
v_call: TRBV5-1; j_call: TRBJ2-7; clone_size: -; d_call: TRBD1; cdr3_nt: TGCGCCAGCAGCCTATCCTGGACAGGGGACGACGAGCAGTACTTC; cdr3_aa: CASSLSWTGDDEQYF
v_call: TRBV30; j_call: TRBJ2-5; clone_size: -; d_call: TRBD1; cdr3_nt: TGTGCCTGGAGTGTACGCCGTCCAGGGGGCGGGGAGACCCAGTACTTC; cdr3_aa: CAWSVRRPGGGETQYF
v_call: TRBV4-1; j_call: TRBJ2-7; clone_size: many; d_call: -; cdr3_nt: TGCGCCAGCAGCCCCGACGGCTACGAGCAGTACTTC; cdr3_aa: CASSPDGYEQYF
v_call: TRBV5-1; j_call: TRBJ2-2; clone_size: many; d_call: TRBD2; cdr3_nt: TGCGCCAGCAGCTTTTGGGCTCTAGCGGGGGGATCGAACACCGGGGAGCTGTTTTTT; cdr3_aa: CASSFWALAGGSNTGELFF
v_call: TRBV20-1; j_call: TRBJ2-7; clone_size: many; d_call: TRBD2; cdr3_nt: TGCAGTGTCTCGGGGGGGGGGACCTACGAGCAGTACTTC; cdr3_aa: CSVSGGGTYEQYF
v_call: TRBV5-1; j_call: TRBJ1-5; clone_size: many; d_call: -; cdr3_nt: TGCGCCAGCAGCGAGGGGGGTGGCAATCAGCCCCAGCATTTT; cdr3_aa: CASSEGGGNQPQHF
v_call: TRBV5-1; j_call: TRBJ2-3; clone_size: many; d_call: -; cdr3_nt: TGCGCCAGCAGCTCATCAGGGGCAACAGATACGCAGTATTTT; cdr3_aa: CASSSSGATDTQYF
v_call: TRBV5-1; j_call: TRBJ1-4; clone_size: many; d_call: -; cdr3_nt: TGCGCCAGCAGCCCCAGGCCCGAAAATGAAAAACTGTTTTTT; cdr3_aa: CASSPRPENEKLFF
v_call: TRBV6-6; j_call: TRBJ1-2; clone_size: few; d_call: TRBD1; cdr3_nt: TGTGCCAGCAGCACCACCGGACAGGGGTCCTATGGCTACACCTTC; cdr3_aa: CASSTTGQGSYGYTF
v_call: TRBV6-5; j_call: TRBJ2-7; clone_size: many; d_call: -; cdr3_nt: TGTGCCAGCTCCCCCAGTGGTAGGAGCTACGAGCAGTACTTC; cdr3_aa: CASSPSGRSYEQYF